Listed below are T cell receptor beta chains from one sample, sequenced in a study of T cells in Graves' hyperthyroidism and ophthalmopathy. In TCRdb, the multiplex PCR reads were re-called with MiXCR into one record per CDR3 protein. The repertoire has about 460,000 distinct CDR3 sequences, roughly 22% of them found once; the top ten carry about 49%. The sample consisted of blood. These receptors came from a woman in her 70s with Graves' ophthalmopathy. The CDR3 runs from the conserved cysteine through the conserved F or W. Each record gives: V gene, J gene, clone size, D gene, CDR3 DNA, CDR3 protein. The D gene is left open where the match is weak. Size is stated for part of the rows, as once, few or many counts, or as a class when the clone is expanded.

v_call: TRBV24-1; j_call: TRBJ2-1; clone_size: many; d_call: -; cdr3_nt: TGTGCCACCAGGGGACTCTACAATGAGCAGTTCTTC; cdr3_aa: CATRGLYNEQFF
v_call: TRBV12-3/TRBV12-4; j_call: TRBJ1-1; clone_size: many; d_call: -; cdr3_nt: TGTGCCAGCAGTCATGGACACCCGAACACTGAAGCTTTCTTT; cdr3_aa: CASSHGHPNTEAFF
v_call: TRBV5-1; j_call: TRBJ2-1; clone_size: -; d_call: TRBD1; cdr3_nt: TGCGCCAGCAGCTACAGGGGTATCAACAATGAGCAGTTCTTC; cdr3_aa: CASSYRGINNEQFF
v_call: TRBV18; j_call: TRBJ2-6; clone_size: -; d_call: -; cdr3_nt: TGTGCCAGCTCACCAGTCTATTTACCTAGCTCTGGGGCCAACGTCCTGACTTTC; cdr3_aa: CASSPVYLPSSGANVLTF
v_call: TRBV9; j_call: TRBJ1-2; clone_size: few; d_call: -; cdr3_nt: TGTGCCAGCAGCGTAGAGGATCTGGGATGGTATGGCTACACCTTC; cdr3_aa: CASSVEDLGWYGYTF
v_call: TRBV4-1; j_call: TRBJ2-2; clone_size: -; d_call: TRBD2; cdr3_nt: TGCGCCAGCAGCCAAGATGTACTAGCGGGAGGCACCGGGGAGCTGTTTTTT; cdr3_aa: CASSQDVLAGGTGELFF
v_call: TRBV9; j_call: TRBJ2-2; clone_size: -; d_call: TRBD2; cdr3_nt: TGTGCCAGCAGCTCGCGACTAGCGGGAGTTTCGGCCGGGGAGCTGTTTTTT; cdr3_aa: CASSSRLAGVSAGELFF
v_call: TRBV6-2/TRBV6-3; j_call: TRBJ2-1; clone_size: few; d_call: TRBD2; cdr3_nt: TGTGCCAGCTGGGGAGGGGAGAATGAGCAGTTCTTC; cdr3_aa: CASWGGENEQFF
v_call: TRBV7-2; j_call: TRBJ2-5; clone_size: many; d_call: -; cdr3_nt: TGTGCCAGCAGCTTGGTACAGGGTCTTCAAGAGACCCAGTACTTC; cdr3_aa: CASSLVQGLQETQYF
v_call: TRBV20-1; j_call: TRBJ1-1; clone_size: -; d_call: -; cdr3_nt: TGCAGTGCTAGAGATCCCCGGGGGGTTGCAGCTTTCTTT; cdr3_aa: CSARDPRGVAAFF
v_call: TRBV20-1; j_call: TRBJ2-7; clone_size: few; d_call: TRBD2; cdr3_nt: TGCAGTGCGGCCTTTGGGGGGGGCTCCTACGAGCAGTACTTC; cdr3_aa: CSAAFGGGSYEQYF
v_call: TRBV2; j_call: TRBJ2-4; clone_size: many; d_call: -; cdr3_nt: TGTGCCAGCAGTCCTACCCTTGGATCCAAAAACATTCAGTACTTC; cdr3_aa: CASSPTLGSKNIQYF
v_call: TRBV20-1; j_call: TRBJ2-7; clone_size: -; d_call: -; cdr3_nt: TGCAGTGCTGCAGGGAGGTCAAGAAGGGAGCAGTACTTC; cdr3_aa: CSAAGRSRREQYF
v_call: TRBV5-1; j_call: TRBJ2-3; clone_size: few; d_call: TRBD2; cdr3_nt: TGCGCCAGCAGCCCGGGACTAGCGGGAGCTTCAGATACGCAGTATTTT; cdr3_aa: CASSPGLAGASDTQYF
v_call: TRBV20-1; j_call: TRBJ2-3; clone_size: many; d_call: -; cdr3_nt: TGCAGTGCCACAAGGAGGGGTGAGGCAGATACGCAGTATTTT; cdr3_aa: CSATRRGEADTQYF
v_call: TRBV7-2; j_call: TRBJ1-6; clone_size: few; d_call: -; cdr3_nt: TGTGCCAGCAGCTTAGAACCCTATAATTCACCCCTCCACTTT; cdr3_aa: CASSLEPYNSPLHF
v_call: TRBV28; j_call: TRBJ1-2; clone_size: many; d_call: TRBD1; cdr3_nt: TGTGCCAGCAGCTACCCGACAGGGGAAGCTAACTATGGCTACACCTTC; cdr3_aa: CASSYPTGEANYGYTF
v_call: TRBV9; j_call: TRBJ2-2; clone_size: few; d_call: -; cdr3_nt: TGTGCCAGCAGCCTAGGGAGGAGCAGCGGGGAGCTGTTTTTT; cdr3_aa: CASSLGRSSGELFF
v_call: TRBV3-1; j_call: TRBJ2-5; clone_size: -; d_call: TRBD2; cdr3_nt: TGTGCCAGCAGCAAGGGAGGGGTGCGGGGAGAGACCCAGTACTTC; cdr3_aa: CASSKGGVRGETQYF
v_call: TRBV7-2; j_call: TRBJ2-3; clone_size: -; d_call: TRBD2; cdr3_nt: TGTGCCAGCAGCTTAGTTTTTAGCGGGACCACAGATACGCAGTATTTT; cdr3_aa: CASSLVFSGTTDTQYF
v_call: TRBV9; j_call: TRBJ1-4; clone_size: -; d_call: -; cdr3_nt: TGTGCCAGCAGCCCCCCCCCCGGGCAGGGGACTAATGAAAAACTGTTTTTT; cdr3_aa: CASSPPPGQGTNEKLFF
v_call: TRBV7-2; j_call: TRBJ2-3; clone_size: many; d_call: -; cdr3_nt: TGTGCCAGCAGCCCCGGGCCCTTCACAGATACGCAGTATTTT; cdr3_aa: CASSPGPFTDTQYF